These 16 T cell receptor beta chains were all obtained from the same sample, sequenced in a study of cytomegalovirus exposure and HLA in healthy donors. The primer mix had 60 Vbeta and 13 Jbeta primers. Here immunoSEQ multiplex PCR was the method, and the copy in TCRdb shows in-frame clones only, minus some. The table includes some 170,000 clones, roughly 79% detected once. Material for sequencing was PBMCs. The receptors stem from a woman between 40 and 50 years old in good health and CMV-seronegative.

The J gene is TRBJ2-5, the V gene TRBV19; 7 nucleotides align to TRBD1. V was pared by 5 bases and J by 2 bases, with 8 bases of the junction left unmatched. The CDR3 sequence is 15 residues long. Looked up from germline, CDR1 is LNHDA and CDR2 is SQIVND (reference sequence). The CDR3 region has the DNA TGTGCCAGTAGTGCAGGACAGGTCGAACAAGAGACCCAGTACTTC. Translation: CASSAGQVEQETQYF. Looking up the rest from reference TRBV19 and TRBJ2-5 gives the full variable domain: DGGITQSPKYLFRKEGQNVTLSCEQNLNHDAMYWYRQDPGQGLRLIYYSQIVNDFQKGDIAEGYSVSREKKESFPLTVTSAQKNPTAFYLCASSAGQVEQETQYFGPGTRLLVL.

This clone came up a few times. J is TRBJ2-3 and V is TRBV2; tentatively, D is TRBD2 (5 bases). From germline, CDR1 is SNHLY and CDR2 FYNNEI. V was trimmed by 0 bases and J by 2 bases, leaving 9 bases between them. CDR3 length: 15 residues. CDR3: CASSEAGGLTDTQYF. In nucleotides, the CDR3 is TGTGCCAGCAGTGAAGCTGGCGGGCTCACAGATACGCAGTATTTT.

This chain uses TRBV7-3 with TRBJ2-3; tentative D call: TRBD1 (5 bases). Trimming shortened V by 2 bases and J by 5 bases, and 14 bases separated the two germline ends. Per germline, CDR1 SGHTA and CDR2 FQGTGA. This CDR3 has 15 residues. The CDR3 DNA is TGTGCCAGCAGCTTAGGCGCAGGGTGGAGAGATACGCAGTATTTT. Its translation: CASSLGAGWRDTQYF.

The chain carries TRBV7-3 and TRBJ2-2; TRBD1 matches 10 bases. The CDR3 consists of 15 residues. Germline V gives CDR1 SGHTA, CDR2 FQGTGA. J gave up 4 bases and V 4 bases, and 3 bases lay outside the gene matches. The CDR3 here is CASSYGTGATGELFF. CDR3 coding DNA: TGTGCCAGCAGCTACGGGACAGGGGCCACCGGGGAGCTGTTTTTT.

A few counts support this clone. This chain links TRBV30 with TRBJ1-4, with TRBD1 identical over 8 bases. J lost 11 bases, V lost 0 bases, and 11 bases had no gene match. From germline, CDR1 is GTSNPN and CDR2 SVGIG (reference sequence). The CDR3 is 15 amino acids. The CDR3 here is CAWSVSLQGARKLFF. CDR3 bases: TGTGCCTGGAGTGTATCGCTCCAGGGGGCTAGGAAACTGTTTTTT.

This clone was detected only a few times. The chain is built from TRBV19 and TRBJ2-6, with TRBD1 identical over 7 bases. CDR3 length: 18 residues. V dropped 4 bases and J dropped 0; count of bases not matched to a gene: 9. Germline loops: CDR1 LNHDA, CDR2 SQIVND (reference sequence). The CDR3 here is CASSNPGTVPSGANVLTF. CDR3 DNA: TGTGCCAGTAGTAACCCCGGGACAGTGCCCTCTGGGGCCAACGTCCTGACTTTC.

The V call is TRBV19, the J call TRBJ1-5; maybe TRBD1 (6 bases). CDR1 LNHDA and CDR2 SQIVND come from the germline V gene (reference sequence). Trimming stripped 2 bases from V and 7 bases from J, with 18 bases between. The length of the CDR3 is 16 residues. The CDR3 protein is CASSIREQGVGQPQHF. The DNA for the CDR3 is TGTGCCAGTAGTATAAGGGAACAGGGAGTTGGGCAGCCCCAGCATTTT.

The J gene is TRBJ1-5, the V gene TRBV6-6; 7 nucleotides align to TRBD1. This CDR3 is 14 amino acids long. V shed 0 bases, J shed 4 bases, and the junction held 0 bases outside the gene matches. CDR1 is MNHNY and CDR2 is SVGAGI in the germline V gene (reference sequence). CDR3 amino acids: CASSYSTGNQPQHF. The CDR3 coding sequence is TGTGCCAGCAGTTACTCGACAGGGAATCAGCCCCAGCATTTT.

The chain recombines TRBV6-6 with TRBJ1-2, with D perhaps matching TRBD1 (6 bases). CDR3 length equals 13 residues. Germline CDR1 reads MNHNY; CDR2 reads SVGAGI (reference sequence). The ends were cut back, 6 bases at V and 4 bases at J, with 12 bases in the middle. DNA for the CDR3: TGTGCCAGCAGCCCAACGGACAGCTATGGCTACACCTTC. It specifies CASSPTDSYGYTF.

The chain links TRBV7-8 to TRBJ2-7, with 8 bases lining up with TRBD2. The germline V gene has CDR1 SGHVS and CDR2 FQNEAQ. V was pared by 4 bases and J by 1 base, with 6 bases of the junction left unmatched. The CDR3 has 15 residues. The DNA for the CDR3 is TGTGCCAGCAGCTACACTAGCGGAAGTTCCTACGAGCAGTACTTC. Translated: CASSYTSGSSYEQYF.

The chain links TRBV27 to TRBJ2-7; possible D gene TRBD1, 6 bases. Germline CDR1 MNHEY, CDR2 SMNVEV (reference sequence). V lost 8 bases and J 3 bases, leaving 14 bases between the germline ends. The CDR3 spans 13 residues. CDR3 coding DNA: TGTGCCAGCGCGGACGGGACATACTACGAGCAGTACTTC. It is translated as CASADGTYYEQYF.

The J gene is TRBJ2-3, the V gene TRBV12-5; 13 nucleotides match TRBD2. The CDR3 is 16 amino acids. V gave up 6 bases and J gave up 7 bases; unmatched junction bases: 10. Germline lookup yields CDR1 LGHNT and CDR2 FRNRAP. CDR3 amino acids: CASGALLAGGPNTQYF. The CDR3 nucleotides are TGTGCTAGTGGCGCCCTACTAGCGGGAGGGCCAAATACGCAGTATTTT.

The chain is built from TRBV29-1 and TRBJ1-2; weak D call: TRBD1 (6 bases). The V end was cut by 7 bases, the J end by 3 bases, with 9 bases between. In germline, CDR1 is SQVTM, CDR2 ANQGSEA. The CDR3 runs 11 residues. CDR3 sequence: CSAQGDYGYTF. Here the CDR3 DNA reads TGCAGCGCACAGGGAGACTATGGCTACACCTTC.

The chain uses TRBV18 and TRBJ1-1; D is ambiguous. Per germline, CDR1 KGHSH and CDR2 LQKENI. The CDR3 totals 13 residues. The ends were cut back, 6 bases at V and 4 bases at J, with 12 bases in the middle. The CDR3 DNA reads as TGTGCCAGCTCCGGAGGCAGGATCACTGAAGCTTTCTTT. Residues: CASSGGRITEAFF.

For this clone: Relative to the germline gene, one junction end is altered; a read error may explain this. CDR3 amino acids: CASSPGGVRPEETQYF. In nucleotides, the CDR3 is TGTGCTAGCAGCCCCGGGGGAGTTCGCCCGGAAGAGACCCAGTACTTC. The J gene is TRBJ2-5, the V gene TRBV7-7; D is possibly TRBD2 (6 bases). Germline CDR1 reads SSHAT; CDR2 reads FNYEAQ (reference sequence). CDR3 length: 16 amino acids.

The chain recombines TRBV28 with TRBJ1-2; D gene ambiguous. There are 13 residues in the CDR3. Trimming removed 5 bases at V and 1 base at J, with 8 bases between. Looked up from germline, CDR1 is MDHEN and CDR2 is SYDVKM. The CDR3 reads CASSPSFNYGYTF. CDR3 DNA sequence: TGTGCCAGCAGTCCTTCGTTTAACTATGGCTACACCTTC.